The clone carrying this T cell receptor (beta chain) was seen repeatedly, ten times or more. This record comes from a study of T-cell reconstitution after alpha-beta-depleted transplantation in children. Construction of the TCRbeta library involved unique molecular identifiers. TCRdb analysed the PCR reads with MiXCR anew, one entry per CDR3 protein. The table lists around 500,000 distinct CDR3 sequences, roughly an eighth of them singletons, with 5% to 6% in the top ten. Germline V gene data show CDR1 as KGHDR and CDR2 as SFDVKD. V was cut by 4 bases and J by 4 bases, with 9 bases left in between. CDR3 size: 14 residues.

The chain recombines TRBV24-1 with TRBJ2-2; D could derive from TRBD1 or TRBD2 (5 bases each). Sequences were derived from PBMCs from the stem cell graft donor, sampled from the stem cell graft. The sequence derives from a human donor who donated a stem cell graft to a child with combined immunodeficiency. CDR3 sequence reads: CATSEPGSTGELFF. The DNA of the CDR3 is TGTGCCACCAGTGAGCCAGGGAGCACCGGGGAGCTGTTTTTT.